The 21 T cell receptor beta chains in this list originate from one sample, sequenced in a study of blood T cell repertoires in COVID-19. Method: immunoSEQ multiplex PCR; TCRdb's copy keeps in-frame clones and lacks some. The top ten hold roughly 2% of the sample, which has 200,000 to 300,000 clones, approximately 86% seen once. The sample comprised peripheral blood. These receptors originate from a man in his thirties or forties with active or convalescent COVID-19.

The gene calls are TRBV11-2 and TRBJ1-6; D is undetermined. Trimming cost V 0 bases and J 0 bases, with 12 bases left between them. This CDR3 has 18 residues. Germline loops: CDR1 SGHAT, CDR2 FQNNGV. The CDR3 region is CASSLDRGISSYNSPLHF. The CDR3 DNA follows: TGTGCCAGCAGCTTAGATCGGGGAATAAGCTCCTATAATTCACCCCTCCACTTT. The whole variable domain, filled in from reference TRBV11-2 and TRBJ1-6, reads EAGVAQSPRYKIIEKRQSVAFWCNPISGHATLYWYQQILGQGPKLLIQFQNNGVVDDSQLPKDRFSAERLKGVDSTLKIQPAKLEDSAVYLCASSLDRGISSYNSPLHFGNGTRLTVT.

V usage is TRBV6-2 or TRBV6-3 and J usage is TRBJ2-7; 7 bases are a match to TRBD1. The CDR3 has 15 residues. V trimming: 0 bases; J trimming: 4 bases; junction bases outside the gene matches: 6. Germline V CDR1 and CDR2: MNHEY, SVGEGT. The CDR3 loop reads CASSYSPGQIYEQYF. CDR3 nucleotide sequence: TGTGCCAGCAGTTACTCCCCGGGACAGATATACGAGCAGTACTTC.

This sequence joins TRBV18 and TRBJ2-5, with 7 bases identical to TRBD1. Losses at the gene ends were 3 bases for V and 5 bases for J; bases not matched to a gene: 12. This CDR3 is built from 16 residues. The germline CDR1 and CDR2 sequences are KGHSH and LQKENI. The CDR3: CASSPLRGRELETQYF. The CDR3 nucleotides read TGTGCCAGCTCACCGTTGAGGGGGCGCGAATTGGAGACCCAGTACTTC. Variable domain in full (rest from reference TRBV18 and TRBJ2-5): NAGVMQNPRHLVRRRGQEARLRCSPMKGHSHVYWYRQLPEEGLKFMVYLQKENIIDESGMPKERFSAEFPKEGPSILRIQQVVRGDSAAYFCASSPLRGRELETQYFGPGTRLLVL.

The chain links TRBV7-9 to TRBJ2-7; D is possibly TRBD1 (6 bases). Germline lookup yields CDR1 SEHNR and CDR2 FQNEAQ (reference sequence). Trimming shortened V by 7 bases and J by 4 bases, and 20 bases separated the two germline ends. This CDR3 region has 15 residues. CDR3 sequence: CASNKNTGISYEQYF. The CDR3 DNA is TGTGCCAGCAACAAAAATACAGGGATTTCGTACGAGCAGTACTTC.

The chain couples TRBV10-2 to TRBJ2-7, with D possibly TRBD2 on 7 matching bases. V lost 0 bases to trimming and J lost 5 bases, with 11 bases between them. Per the germline V gene, CDR1 is WSHSY and CDR2 is SAAADI. The CDR3 spans 14 residues. CDR3 loop: CASSESGGPDEQYF. CDR3 in DNA: TGCGCCAGCAGTGAGTCGGGGGGGCCGGACGAGCAGTACTTC.

The CDR3 region is CASINRRDEQYF. CDR3 nucleotides: TGTGCCAGCATCAATAGGAGGGACGAGCAGTACTTC. The chain links TRBV27 to TRBJ2-7, with D perhaps matching TRBD2 (6 bases). Per the germline V gene, CDR1 is MNHEY and CDR2 is SMNVEV (reference sequence). V shed 7 bases and J shed 5 bases, with 12 bases lying between them. The CDR3 sequence is 12 residues long.

To note about this clone: The sample holds other DNA sequences that translate to the same CDR3. The chain has TRBV6-5 and TRBJ1-2; 10 positions match TRBD1. The CDR3 contains 13 residues. V gave up 6 bases and J gave up 8 bases; unmatched junction bases: 6. CDR1 and CDR2 (germline): MNHEY, SVGAGI. CDR3 DNA sequence: TGTGCCAGCAGACAGACAGGGGGCTACGGCTACACCTTC. Its protein is CASRQTGGYGYTF.

The chain uses TRBV5-1 and TRBJ2-5; 9 bases fit TRBD1. The CDR3 is 15 residues long. Germline V lookup: CDR1 SGHRS, CDR2 YFSETQ. Trimming cost V 2 bases and J 5 bases; bases outside gene matches: 7. The CDR3 DNA is TGCGCCAGCAGCTTCGACAGGGGGGTCGTGGAGACCCAGTACTTC. This encodes CASSFDRGVVETQYF.

V is TRBV4-1 and J is TRBJ2-6; tentatively, D is TRBD1 (6 bases). V was shortened by 1 base and J by 4 bases, with 17 bases between the two germline ends. The CDR3 loop spans 18 amino acids. CDR1 MGHRA and CDR2 YSYEKL come from the germline V gene. CDR3 residues: CASSQVYRTDPGANVLTF. CDR3 sequence (DNA): TGCGCCAGCAGCCAAGTCTACCGGACAGATCCCGGGGCCAACGTCCTGACTTTC.

The chain employs TRBV5-1 and TRBJ1-4; the match to TRBD1 covers 8 bases. Unmatched junction bases numbered 19, after V lost 5 bases and J lost 7 bases. The CDR3 is 18 residues long. Germline V gene lookup returns CDR1 SGHRS and CDR2 YFSETQ. The CDR3 nucleotides are TGCGCCAGCAGAAGGGGACAGGAGATTTGGGGCCGGAGTGAAAAACTGTTTTTT. This codes for CASRRGQEIWGRSEKLFF. Full variable domain (missing parts from reference TRBV5-1 and TRBJ1-4): KAGVTQTPRYLIKTRGQQVTLSCSPISGHRSVSWYQQTPGQGLQFLFEYFSETQRNKGNFPGRFSGRQFSNSRSEMNVSTLELGDSALYLCASRRGQEIWGRSEKLFFGSGTQLSVL.

The chain combines TRBV29-1 with TRBJ2-5; maybe TRBD2 (5 bases). The germline gives CDR1 SQVTM, CDR2 ANQGSEA. Trimming removed 3 bases from V and 5 bases from J, with 13 bases in between. CDR3 size: 13 residues. CDR3 sequence: CSVESGPGETQYF. The CDR3 DNA reads as TGCAGCGTTGAGTCTGGGCCGGGGGAGACCCAGTACTTC.

This chain joins TRBV2 and TRBJ2-5, with 8 positions matching TRBD2. Trimming removed 7 bases from V and 2 bases from J; junction bases left unmatched: 9. The CDR3 sequence is 15 residues long. CDR1 and CDR2 from the germline V gene are SNHLY and FYNNEI. Here the CDR3 DNA reads TGTGCCAGCACCCAATCACGCGGGGGGCAAGAGACCCAGTACTTC. This encodes CASTQSRGGQETQYF.

The V and J genes are TRBV6-5 and TRBJ1-2, with D maybe TRBD1 (5 bases). Germline-derived CDR1 and CDR2 are MNHEY and SVGAGI. The V end was cut by 6 bases, the J end by 0 bases, with 8 bases between. The CDR3 is 13 amino acids. CDR3 in amino acids: CASRRGANYGYTF. CDR3 in DNA: TGTGCCAGCAGGCGGGGGGCTAACTATGGCTACACCTTC.

The rearrangement joins TRBV19 to TRBJ2-3; possibly TRBD1 for D (5 bases). Deletions cut 5 bases from V and 2 bases from J, with 11 bases between. This CDR3 region has 14 residues. Germline values: CDR1 LNHDA, CDR2 SQIVND (reference sequence). The CDR3 nucleotides are TGTGCCAGTAGTGGGGCAGCGAACACAGATACGCAGTATTTT. Amino acids: CASSGAANTDTQYF.

The gene calls are TRBV11-2 and TRBJ1-1; no clear D. The germline gives CDR1 SGHAT, CDR2 FQNNGV. V was clipped by 1 base and J by 4 bases, with 13 bases between them. This CDR3 comprises 15 residues. The CDR3 region is CASSLVNTTGTEAFF. CDR3 DNA: TGTGCCAGCAGCTTAGTAAACACCACGGGCACTGAAGCTTTCTTT.

The rearrangement joins TRBV4-2 to TRBJ1-5, with D possibly being TRBD1 (6 bases). The V end was cut by 4 bases, the J end by 0 bases, with 19 bases between. This CDR3 region has 18 residues. CDR1 LGHNA and CDR2 YNFKEQ come from the germline V gene. CDR3 DNA: TGTGCCAGCAGCCGGGGACAATCGCGGCTGGGTAGCAATCAGCCCCAGCATTTT. Amino acid sequence: CASSRGQSRLGSNQPQHF.

This clone appeared many times. The chain carries TRBV4-3 and TRBJ1-4; D gene unclear. The CDR3 length is 17 residues. Germline assignment: CDR1 LGHNA and CDR2 YSLEER. V was shortened by 0 bases and J by 6 bases, with 17 bases between the two germline ends. The CDR3 reads CASSQDRYRFSDEKLFF. The CDR3, as DNA: TGCGCCAGCAGCCAAGACCGGTACCGCTTTTCTGATGAAAAACTGTTTTTT.

The chain combines TRBV27 with TRBJ2-1; D perhaps matches TRBD2 (7 bases). CDR1 is MNHEY and CDR2 is SMNVEV in the germline V gene (reference sequence). The V end lost 9 bases, the J end lost 0 bases, and 9 bases lay between the germline ends. The CDR3 covers 13 residues. The CDR3 spells CASAGASYNEQFF. The CDR3 nucleotides are TGTGCCAGTGCGGGGGCCTCCTACAATGAGCAGTTCTTC.

The CDR3 protein is CASSLAVGGLNYNEQFF. The CDR3 DNA reads TGTGCCAGCAGCTTAGCCGTGGGGGGACTTAACTACAATGAGCAGTTCTTC. The chain links TRBV7-8 to TRBJ2-1; tentative D call: TRBD2 (6 bases). Trimming took off 0 bases at V and 3 bases at J, with 15 bases between the two ends. This CDR3 contains 17 residues. Germline V CDR1 and CDR2: SGHVS, FQNEAQ.

Only one count was recorded for this clone. The chain employs TRBV5-8 and TRBJ2-7; a possible D gene is TRBD1 (5 bases). Germline CDR1 is SGHTS and CDR2 is YDEGEE. Trimming took off 0 bases at V and 5 bases at J, with 9 bases between the two ends. This CDR3 has 13 amino acids. The CDR3 DNA reads as TGTGCCAGCAGCTTGGTTAGGGGCCACGAGCAGTACTTC. Protein product: CASSLVRGHEQYF.

This clone was seen a single time. In nucleotides, the CDR3 is TGTGCCAGCAGCTCTTACAGTGAAAATGAAAAACTGTTTTTT. Protein product: CASSSYSENEKLFF. This rearrangement joins TRBV7-9 to TRBJ1-4; D is uncertain. The germline CDR1 and CDR2 sequences are SEHNR and FQNEAQ (reference sequence). The CDR3 extends over 14 amino acids. Trimming took 4 bases from V and 5 from J, leaving 11 bases between them.